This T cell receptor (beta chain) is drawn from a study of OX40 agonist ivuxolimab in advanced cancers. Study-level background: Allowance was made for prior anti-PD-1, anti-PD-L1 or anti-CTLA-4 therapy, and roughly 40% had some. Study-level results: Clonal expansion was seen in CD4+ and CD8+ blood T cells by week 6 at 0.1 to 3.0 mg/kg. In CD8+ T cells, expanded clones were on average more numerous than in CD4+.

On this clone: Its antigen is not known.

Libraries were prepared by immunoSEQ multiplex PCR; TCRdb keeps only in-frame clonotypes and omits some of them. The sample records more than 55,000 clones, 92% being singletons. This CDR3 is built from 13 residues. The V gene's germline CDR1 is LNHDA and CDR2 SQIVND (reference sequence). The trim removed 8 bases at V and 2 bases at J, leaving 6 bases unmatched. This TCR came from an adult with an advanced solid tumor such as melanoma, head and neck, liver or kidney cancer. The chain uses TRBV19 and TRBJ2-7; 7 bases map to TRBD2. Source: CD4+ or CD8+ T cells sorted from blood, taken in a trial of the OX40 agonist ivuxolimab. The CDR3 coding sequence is TGTGCCAGTGCGCTAGCGGTAGCCTACGAGCAGTACTTC. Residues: CASALAVAYEQYF.